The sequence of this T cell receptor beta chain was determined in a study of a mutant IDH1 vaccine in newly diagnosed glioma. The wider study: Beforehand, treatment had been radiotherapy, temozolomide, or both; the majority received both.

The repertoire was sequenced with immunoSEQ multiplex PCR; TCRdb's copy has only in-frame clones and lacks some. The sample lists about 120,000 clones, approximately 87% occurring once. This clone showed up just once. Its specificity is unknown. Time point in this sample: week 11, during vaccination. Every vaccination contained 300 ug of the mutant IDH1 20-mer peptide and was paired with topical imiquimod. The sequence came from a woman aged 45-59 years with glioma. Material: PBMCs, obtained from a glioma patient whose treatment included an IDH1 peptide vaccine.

In nucleotides, the CDR3 is TGTGCCAGCAGCCGGACAGGGGTCCAGCCCCAGCATTTT. This codes for CASSRTGVQPQHF. The chain combines TRBV5-6 with TRBJ1-5; 9 bases match TRBD1. CDR3 length: 13 residues. Germline-derived CDR1 and CDR2 are SGHDT and YYEEEE. Losses at the gene ends were 4 bases for V and 7 bases for J; bases not matched to a gene: 3.